This T cell receptor beta chain stems from a study of T cell responses to AZD1222 COVID-19 vaccine. Germline V gene lookup returns CDR1 GTSNPN and CDR2 SVGIG (reference sequence). V lost 3 bases to trimming and J lost 1 base, with 15 bases between them. This CDR3 comprises 15 residues. The repertoire was sequenced with immunoSEQ multiplex PCR; TCRdb's copy has only in-frame clones and lacks some. The table includes around 130,000 clones, over 90% detected once. This specimen consisted of peripheral blood, obtained on day 0 of AZD1222 vaccination. The TCR sequence derives from an adult in good health. V is TRBV30 and J is TRBJ1-2; D call uncertain. The CDR3 here is CAWSGRTDLNYGYTF. For the CDR3, the DNA is TGTGCCTGGAGCGGTCGCACAGACCTTAACTATGGCTACACCTTC.